Following are 29 T cell receptor beta chains from one sample sequenced in a study of HIV-infected children after antiretroviral therapy interruption. A 3' RACE protocol on RNA, with unique molecular identifiers, produced the TCR library. TCRdb analysed the 3' RACE reads with MiXCR anew, one entry per CDR3 protein. The profile shows 45,000 to 50,000 distinct CDR3 sequences, more than 3.5% of them singletons. Treatment indicated: PENTA 11 planned treatment interruption arm or continuous ART arm. This specimen consisted of CD45RA+ CD4+ T cells from PBMCs, pooled from several time points, obtained from a donor given antiretroviral therapy, either interrupted or continuous. Subset specified: naive CD4+ CD45RA+ CD45RO- T cells. These receptors came from a pool of human donors with HIV.

This clonotype occurred many times. The chain carries TRBV2 and TRBJ2-7; the match to TRBD2 covers 13 bases. The CDR3 has 17 amino acids. Germline CDR1 is SNHLY and CDR2 is FYNNEI. The V gene end was trimmed by 4 bases and the J gene end by 4 bases; junction bases not matched to a gene: 10. The CDR3 spells CASSATSGGDFMYEQYF. For the CDR3, the DNA is TGTGCCAGCAGTGCTACTAGCGGGGGGGACTTTATGTACGAGCAGTACTTC.

This clonotype has at least ten counts. One end of the junction does not line up with germline, which may come from a read error. The chain combines TRBV28 with TRBJ2-1, with D possibly TRBD1 on 6 matching bases. The CDR3 totals 16 residues. Germline V gene sequence: CDR1 MDHEN, CDR2 SYDVKM. In nucleotides, the CDR3 is TGTGCCAGCAGTCTATGGGGGCAGGGCCCCTACAATGAGCAGTTCTTC. Protein product: CASSLWGQGPYNEQFF.

This clonotype was detected many times. The genes are TRBV7-2 and TRBJ1-2, with TRBD1 matching over 8 bases. This CDR3 region has 15 residues. The J segment lost 8 bases and the V segment lost 1 base, leaving 9 bases of the junction unmatched. CDR1 SGHTA and CDR2 FQGNSA come from the germline V gene. CDR3 protein: CASSLGQGPTAGYTF. In DNA, the CDR3 is TGTGCCAGCAGCTTAGGACAGGGGCCTACAGCGGGCTACACCTTC.

This clonotype was observed many times. V is TRBV19 and J is TRBJ2-5; no reliable D call. The CDR3 runs to 13 residues. Trimming stripped 6 bases from V and 5 bases from J, with 13 bases between. CDR1 and CDR2 (germline): LNHDA, SQIVND (reference sequence). The chain's CDR3 is CASSERKVETQYF. CDR3 in DNA: TGTGCCAGTAGCGAGCGCAAAGTGGAGACCCAGTACTTC.

This clonotype has a count of ten or more. The chain is built from TRBV6-6 and TRBJ2-2, with D uncertain. V lost 2 bases and J lost 5, with 6 bases in between. The CDR3 is 13 amino acids. Germline V gives CDR1 MNHNY, CDR2 SVGAGI (reference sequence). CDR3 amino acids: CASSYGRTGELFF. CDR3 nucleotides: TGTGCCAGCAGTTACGGTCGGACCGGGGAGCTGTTTTTT.

This clonotype came up many times. The V and J genes are TRBV7-2 and TRBJ1-5; 7 nucleotides agree with TRBD1. CDR1 and CDR2 from the germline V gene are SGHTA and FQGNSA. The J segment lost 5 bases and the V segment lost 1 base, leaving 5 bases of the junction unmatched. The CDR3 is 15 amino acids. CDR3 residues: CASSLGGTEYQPQHF. The DNA of the CDR3 is TGTGCCAGCAGCTTAGGGGGGACAGAGTATCAGCCCCAGCATTTT.

This clonotype appeared many times. The rearrangement uses TRBV2 and TRBJ1-5, with D perhaps TRBD1 (6 bases). Germline loops: CDR1 SNHLY, CDR2 FYNNEI. Between the trimmed V and J ends, which lost 8 bases and 1 base, there was a span of 18 bases. The CDR3 totals 16 residues. CDR3 DNA sequence: TGTGCCAGCCAAGCGCAGGGGCTCCAGAGCAATCAGCCCCAGCATTTT. It translates to CASQAQGLQSNQPQHF.

This clonotype was seen ten or more times. The chain recombines TRBV12-3 or TRBV12-4 with TRBJ1-5; D is possibly TRBD1 (5 bases). V shed 6 bases and J shed 6 bases, with 21 bases lying between them. The CDR3 consists of 16 residues. CDR3 in DNA: TGTGCCAGCAGCTATGCAAGGACCAATCAGGGTCAGCCCCAGCATTTT. As protein: CASSYARTNQGQPQHF.

This clonotype was seen repeatedly, ten times or more. The rearrangement joins TRBV9 to TRBJ2-7; 9 bases map to TRBD1. Germline CDR1 SGDLS, CDR2 YYNGEE. Trimming at V came to 3 bases and at J to 3 bases, leaving 4 bases not matched to a gene. The CDR3 runs 14 residues. For the CDR3, the DNA is TGTGCCAGCAGCGAGGGACAGGGAAACTACGAGCAGTACTTC. It yields the protein CASSEGQGNYEQYF. The full variable domain, in which reference TRBV9 and TRBJ2-7 provide the parts outside the CDR3, is DSGVTQTPKHLITATGQRVTLRCSPRSGDLSVYWYQQSLDQGLQFLIQYYNGEERAKGNILERFSAQQFPDLHSELNLSSLELGDSALYFCASSEGQGNYEQYFGPGTRLTVT.

This clonotype showed up many times. The chain recombines TRBV13 with TRBJ2-7, with TRBD2 as a possible D gene (5 bases). The V gene lost 2 bases and the J gene lost 1 base, with 9 bases spanning the gap. From germline, CDR1 is PRHDT and CDR2 FYEKMQ (reference sequence). The CDR3 has 14 amino acids. The CDR3 coding sequence is TGTGCCAGCAGCTTATGGACTGATTCCTACGAGCAGTACTTC. The encoded protein is CASSLWTDSYEQYF.

This clonotype was counted at least ten times. Here the CDR3 DNA reads TGTGCCAGCAGCTCCCTCCCCGGAGGGGGTGAGCAGTTCTTC. This sequence encodes CASSSLPGGGEQFF. This chain joins TRBV7-2 and TRBJ2-1, with D possibly called TRBD1 or TRBD2 (6 bases each). This CDR3 is 14 amino acids long. Deletions cut 4 bases from V and 9 bases from J, with 16 bases between. Germline values: CDR1 SGHTA, CDR2 FQGNSA.

This clonotype was counted ten times or more. The rearrangement joins TRBV25-1 to TRBJ2-3; D gene ambiguous. This CDR3 spans 13 amino acids. From germline, CDR1 is MGHDK and CDR2 SYGVNS. The V and J ends lost 3 bases and 4 bases respectively, with 8 bases between them. This CDR3 reads CASSDPRADTQYF. The CDR3 region has the DNA TGTGCCAGCAGTGACCCCCGGGCAGATACGCAGTATTTT.

The table lists this clonotype with a few counts. The genes are TRBV4-1 and TRBJ1-2; perhaps TRBD1 as D (6 bases). The V gene's germline CDR1 is MGHRA and CDR2 YSYEKL. V was clipped by 4 bases and J by 8 bases, with 17 bases between them. CDR3 size: 14 residues. This CDR3 is CASSPVGQLRGYTF. The CDR3 DNA sequence: TGCGCCAGCAGCCCCGTCGGACAGCTGCGGGGCTACACCTTC.

This clonotype was recorded at least ten times. The gene calls are TRBV28 and TRBJ2-4, with 10 nucleotides matching TRBD2. The germline gives CDR1 MDHEN, CDR2 SYDVKM. There are 19 residues in the CDR3. Trimming removed 7 bases from V and 3 bases from J; junction bases left unmatched: 18. The CDR3 is CASIPPASGGRTHKNIQYF. The CDR3 DNA sequence: TGTGCCAGCATTCCTCCGGCTAGCGGGGGCCGTACTCACAAAAACATTCAGTACTTC.

In this sample, this clonotype turned up many times. The chain recombines TRBV2 with TRBJ2-3; 11 bases fit TRBD2. Looked up from germline, CDR1 is SNHLY and CDR2 is FYNNEI. V was pared by 6 bases and J by 11 bases, with 13 bases of the junction left unmatched. This CDR3 has 15 amino acids. The CDR3 loop reads CASRGLAEPRGEQYF. In nucleotides, the CDR3 is TGTGCCAGCAGGGGACTAGCGGAGCCTCGGGGAGAGCAGTATTTT.

This clonotype occurred many times. J is TRBJ1-2 and V is TRBV20-1; a weak D match, TRBD1 (6 bases). The CDR3 length is 14 residues. The V and J ends lost 0 bases and 0 bases respectively, with 8 bases between them. In germline, CDR1 is DFQATT, CDR2 SNEGSKA (reference sequence). DNA for the CDR3: TGCAGTGCTAGAGATACAGGGACTAACTATGGCTACACCTTC. The encoded protein is CSARDTGTNYGYTF.

This clonotype was detected ten times or more. The rearrangement joins TRBV5-1 to TRBJ1-4; D remains ambiguous. The germline V gene encodes CDR1 SGHRS and CDR2 YFSETQ. The CDR3 is made up of 14 amino acids. The V gene lost 0 bases and the J gene lost 8 bases, with 11 bases spanning the gap. The CDR3 coding sequence is TGCGCCAGCAGCTTGGATGTGTGGGCGGAAAAACTGTTTTTT. It encodes CASSLDVWAEKLFF.

In this sample, this clonotype turned up many times. The CDR3 DNA reads TGTGCCAGCAGCTTGGGGCGGGATTCACCCCTCCACTTT. This gives the protein CASSLGRDSPLHF. The rearrangement links TRBV5-8 to TRBJ1-6; D uncertain. The V gene's germline CDR1 is SGHTS and CDR2 YDEGEE. V lost 0 bases and J lost 8, with 6 bases in between. The CDR3 runs to 13 residues.

This clonotype was seen repeatedly, ten times or more. The chain links TRBV15 to TRBJ1-1, with no clear D. Trimming cost V 2 bases and J 1 base, with 26 bases left between them. Per germline, CDR1 LNHNV and CDR2 YYDKDF (reference sequence). The CDR3 covers 20 residues. The CDR3 loop is CATSRIWTWGSGETNTEAFF. DNA of the CDR3: TGTGCCACCAGCAGAATCTGGACCTGGGGATCTGGGGAAACGAACACTGAAGCTTTCTTT.

This clonotype was counted many times. The chain uses TRBV20-1 and TRBJ2-3; D unresolved. The ends were cut back, 1 base at V and 4 bases at J, with 6 bases in the middle. The length of the CDR3 is 12 residues. Looked up from germline, CDR1 is DFQATT and CDR2 is SNEGSKA (reference sequence). CDR3 residues: CSARVVPDTQYF. The CDR3 DNA sequence: TGCAGTGCTAGAGTTGTCCCAGATACGCAGTATTTT.

V usage is TRBV7-6 and J usage is TRBJ2-1, with 13 positions matching TRBD2. Germline trimming cut 5 bases from V and 6 bases from J; bases unmatched to any gene: 4. This CDR3 comprises 15 residues. Germline V CDR1 and CDR2: SGHVS, FNYEAQ. Here the CDR3 reads CASSPTSGGPNEQFF. The CDR3 DNA is TGTGCCAGCAGCCCGACTAGCGGGGGGCCCAATGAGCAGTTCTTC. Full variable domain (missing parts from reference TRBV7-6 and TRBJ2-1): GAGVSQSPRYKVTKRGQDVALRCDPISGHVSLYWYRQALGQGPEFLTYFNYEAQQDKSGLPNDRFSAERPEGSISTLTIQRTEQRDSAMYRCASSPTSGGPNEQFFGPGTRLTVL.

This chain joins TRBV3-1 and TRBJ1-1, with 7 bases lining up with TRBD1. Per germline, CDR1 LGHDT and CDR2 YNNKEL (reference sequence). V gave up 8 bases and J gave up 5 bases; unmatched junction bases: 8. This CDR3 comprises 13 residues. The CDR3 protein is CASQGQGETEAFF. CDR3 in DNA: TGTGCCAGCCAAGGCCAGGGGGAAACTGAAGCTTTCTTT.

This chain uses TRBV6-1 with TRBJ2-4, with 7 positions matching TRBD1. J was trimmed by 2 bases and V by 6 bases; bases with no gene match: 10. The CDR3 loop spans 16 amino acids. Germline V lookup: CDR1 MNHNS, CDR2 SASEGT. The CDR3 protein is CASREQGSETKNIQYF. The CDR3 nucleotides are TGTGCCAGCAGAGAACAGGGGAGTGAGACCAAAAACATTCAGTACTTC.

The chain joins TRBV20-1 to TRBJ1-5; possibly TRBD1 for D (6 bases). This CDR3 spans 14 amino acids. The V end was cut by 4 bases, the J end by 2 bases, with 12 bases between. The germline V gene encodes CDR1 DFQATT and CDR2 SNEGSKA (reference sequence). CDR3 coding DNA: TGCAGTGCTACTTATTCAGGGGGCAATCAGCCCCAGCATTTT. This codes for CSATYSGGNQPQHF.

This clonotype was picked up many times. The V gene is TRBV4-2, the J gene TRBJ2-1; 11 bases fit TRBD2. The germline V gene encodes CDR1 LGHNA and CDR2 YNFKEQ. CDR3 length: 16 amino acids. Losses at the gene ends were 0 bases for V and 4 bases for J; bases not matched to a gene: 2. This CDR3 is CASSQDPSGGYNEQFF. CDR3 DNA: TGTGCCAGCAGCCAAGATCCTAGCGGGGGGTACAATGAGCAGTTCTTC.

This clonotype was counted ten times or more. The V gene is TRBV5-5, the J gene TRBJ2-1; D gene uncertain. The V and J ends lost 2 bases and 0 bases respectively, with 9 bases between them. The germline V gene has CDR1 SGHKS and CDR2 YYEKEE (reference sequence). The CDR3 extends over 15 amino acids. CDR3 loop: CASSLAGSSYNEQFF. DNA for the CDR3: TGTGCCAGCAGCTTAGCAGGAAGCTCCTACAATGAGCAGTTCTTC.

The rearrangement uses TRBV18 and TRBJ2-7, with 8 bases fitting TRBD1. Germline CDR1 KGHSH, CDR2 LQKENI. With V trimmed by 6 bases and J by 7 bases, 20 bases remained unmatched. The CDR3 is 17 residues long. The CDR3 nucleotides are TGTGCCAGCTCCCCATTCAAATCAGGGGGCAGCTCTACGGAGCAGTACTTC. Protein product: CASSPFKSGGSSTEQYF.

This clonotype was counted ten times or more. J is TRBJ1-5 and V is TRBV20-1; D is perhaps TRBD1 (6 bases). V was clipped by 6 bases and J by 5 bases, with 14 bases between them. The germline CDR1 and CDR2 sequences are DFQATT and SNEGSKA (reference sequence). The CDR3 consists of 13 residues. CDR3 DNA: TGCAGTGCCACCCGGGACACCGATCAGCCCCAGCATTTT. Its translation: CSATRDTDQPQHF.

This clonotype has only a few counts. The chain links TRBV25-1 to TRBJ2-3; no firm D call. Looked up from germline, CDR1 is MGHDK and CDR2 is SYGVNS. V lost 1 base and J 4 bases, leaving 0 bases between the germline ends. The CDR3 is 11 residues long. The CDR3 reads CASSESDTQYF. CDR3 DNA: TGTGCCAGCAGTGAATCAGATACGCAGTATTTT.